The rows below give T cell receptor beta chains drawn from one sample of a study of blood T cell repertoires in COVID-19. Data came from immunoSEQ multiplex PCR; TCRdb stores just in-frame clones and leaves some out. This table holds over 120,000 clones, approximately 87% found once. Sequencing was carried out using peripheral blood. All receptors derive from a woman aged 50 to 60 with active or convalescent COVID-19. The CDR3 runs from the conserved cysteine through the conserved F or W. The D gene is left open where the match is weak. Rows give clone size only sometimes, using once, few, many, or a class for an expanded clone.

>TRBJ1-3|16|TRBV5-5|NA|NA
CASSLGGQTIGNTIYF
TGTGCCAGCAGCTTGGGTGGACAGACAATTGGAAACACCATATATTTT
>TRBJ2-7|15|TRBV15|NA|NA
CATSRDTQGSYEQYF
TGTGCCACCAGCAGAGATACTCAGGGTTCCTACGAGCAGTACTTC
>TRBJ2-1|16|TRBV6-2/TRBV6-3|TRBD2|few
CASSPSSGKSYNEQFF
TGTGCCAGCAGTCCCTCTAGCGGGAAGTCCTACAATGAGCAGTTCTTC
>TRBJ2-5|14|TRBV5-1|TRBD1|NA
CASRIQTGAETQYF
TGCGCCAGCAGGATCCAGACAGGGGCCGAGACCCAGTACTTC
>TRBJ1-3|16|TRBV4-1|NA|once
CASSRSSGGSGNTIYF
TGCGCCAGCAGCCGCAGCTCGGGTGGATCTGGAAACACCATATATTTT
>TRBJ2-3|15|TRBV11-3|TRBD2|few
CASSLTSGSTDTQYF
TGTGCCAGCAGCTTGACTAGCGGTAGCACAGATACGCAGTATTTT
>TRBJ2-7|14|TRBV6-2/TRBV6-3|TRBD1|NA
CASSSLTGAYEQYF
TGTGCCAGCAGCTCTCTTACAGGGGCCTACGAGCAGTACTTC
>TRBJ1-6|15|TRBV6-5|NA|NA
CASSYQLTVDSPLHF
TGTGCCAGCAGTTACCAATTGACAGTTGATTCACCCCTCCACTTT
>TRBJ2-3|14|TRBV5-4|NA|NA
CASSLIGTTDTQYF
TGTGCCAGCAGCTTGATAGGGACTACAGATACGCAGTATTTT
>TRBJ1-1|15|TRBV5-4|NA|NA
CASSFVSGSNTEAFF
TGTGCCAGCAGCTTCGTCAGCGGATCGAACACTGAAGCTTTCTTT
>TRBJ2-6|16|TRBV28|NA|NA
CASSPFRGAGANVLTF
TGTGCCAGCAGTCCTTTCAGGGGGGCTGGGGCCAACGTCCTGACTTTC
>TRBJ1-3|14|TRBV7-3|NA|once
CASSPGTTGNTIYF
TGTGCCAGCAGCCCTGGGACAACTGGAAACACCATATATTTT
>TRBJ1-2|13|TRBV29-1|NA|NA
CSVDPWGGYGYTF
TGCAGCGTTGACCCATGGGGCGGCTATGGCTACACCTTC
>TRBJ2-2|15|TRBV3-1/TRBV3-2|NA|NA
CASSQPEQESRELFF
TGTGCCAGCAGCCAACCCGAACAGGAATCCAGGGAGCTGTTTTTT
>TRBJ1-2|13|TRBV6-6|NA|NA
CASSYEGLVSYTF
TGTGCCAGCAGTTACGAGGGTCTCGTGAGCTACACCTTC
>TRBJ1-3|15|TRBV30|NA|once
CAWSLSGTAGNTIYF
TGTGCCTGGAGCCTATCCGGGACTGCAGGAAACACCATATATTTT
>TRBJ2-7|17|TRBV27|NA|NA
CASSLTKKLSLAYEQYF
TGTGCCAGCAGTTTAACGAAGAAACTATCCCTAGCCTACGAGCAGTACTTC
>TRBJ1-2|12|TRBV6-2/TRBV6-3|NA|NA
CASSLVNYGYTF
TGTGCCAGCAGTCTCGTGAACTATGGCTACACCTTC
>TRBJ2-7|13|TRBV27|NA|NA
CASSLGAIYEQYF
TGTGCCAGCAGTTTAGGGGCCATCTACGAGCAGTACTTC
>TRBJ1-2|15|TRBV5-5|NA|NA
CASTLGGGANYGYTF
TGTGCCAGCACCCTAGGGGGAGGGGCGAACTATGGCTACACCTTC
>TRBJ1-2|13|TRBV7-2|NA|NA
CASNNPRGSGYTF
TGTGCCAGCAACAACCCACGGGGGAGCGGCTACACCTTC
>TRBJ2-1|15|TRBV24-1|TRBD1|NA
CATNDPGQAGNEQFF
TGTGCCACCAACGATCCGGGACAGGCCGGCAATGAGCAGTTCTTC
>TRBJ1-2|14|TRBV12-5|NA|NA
CASGLTPSGYGYTF
TGTGCTAGTGGTTTGACTCCCTCGGGGTATGGCTACACCTTC
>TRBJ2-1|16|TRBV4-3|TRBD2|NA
CASSQDPSGGGHEQFF
TGCGCCAGCAGCCAAGACCCTAGCGGGGGGGGCCATGAGCAGTTCTTC
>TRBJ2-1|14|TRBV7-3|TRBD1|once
CASSLGQGWNEQFF
TGTGCCAGCAGCTTAGGACAGGGGTGGAATGAGCAGTTCTTC
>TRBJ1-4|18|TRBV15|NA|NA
CATSRDLAIGATNEKLFF
TGTGCCACCAGCAGAGACCTAGCAATCGGAGCAACTAATGAAAAACTGTTTTTT
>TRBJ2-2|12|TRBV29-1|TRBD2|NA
CTGTSNTGELFF
TGCACCGGGACTAGCAACACCGGGGAGCTGTTTTTT
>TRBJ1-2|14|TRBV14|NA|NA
CASSLSDRPYGYTF
TGTGCCAGCAGCCTTTCCGACAGGCCCTATGGCTACACCTTC
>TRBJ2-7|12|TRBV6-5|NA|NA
CASSPPGYEQYF
TGTGCCAGCAGCCCGCCGGGGTACGAGCAGTACTTC
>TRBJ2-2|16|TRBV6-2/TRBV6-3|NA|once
CASSYFTGPNTGELFF
TGTGCCAGCAGTTATTTCACAGGGCCGAACACCGGGGAGCTGTTTTTT
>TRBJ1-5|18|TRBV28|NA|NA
CASSPASWRENSNQPQHF
TGTGCCAGCAGTCCGGCCTCTTGGAGAGAAAATAGCAATCAGCCCCAGCATTTT
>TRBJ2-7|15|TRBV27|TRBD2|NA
CASRIAGVSSYEQYF
TGTGCCAGCAGGATAGCGGGGGTGAGCTCCTACGAGCAGTACTTC
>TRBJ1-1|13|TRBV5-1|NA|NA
CASSPGGNTEAFF
TGCGCCAGCAGCCCCGGGGGGAACACTGAAGCTTTCTTT
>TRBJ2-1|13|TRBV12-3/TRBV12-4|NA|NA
CASSFSTYNEQFF
TGTGCCAGCAGTTTTTCCACCTACAATGAGCAGTTCTTC
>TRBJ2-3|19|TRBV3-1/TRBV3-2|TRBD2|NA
CASSQDLPPSGGAVDTQYF
TGTGCCAGCAGCCAAGATCTCCCCCCTAGCGGGGGGGCCGTGGATACGCAGTATTTT
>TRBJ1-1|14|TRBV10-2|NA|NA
CASSRTASNTEAFF
TGCGCCAGTTCTCGGACAGCAAGCAACACTGAAGCTTTCTTT
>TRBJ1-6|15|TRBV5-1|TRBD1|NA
CASSLVGQGNSPLHF
TGCGCCAGCAGCTTGGTTGGACAGGGTAATTCACCCCTCCACTTT
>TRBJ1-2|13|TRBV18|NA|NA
CASSPPSEYGYTF
TGTGCCAGCTCACCACCGTCAGAATATGGCTACACCTTC
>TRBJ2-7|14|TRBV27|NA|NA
CASSLSTVPYEQYF
TGTGCCAGCAGTTTATCCACAGTGCCCTACGAGCAGTACTTC
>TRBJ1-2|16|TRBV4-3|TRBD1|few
CASSRNAGQSIGGYTF
TGCGCCAGCAGCCGGAACGCGGGACAGAGCATCGGAGGCTACACCTTC
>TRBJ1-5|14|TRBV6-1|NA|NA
CASSEGAGNQPQHF
TGTGCCAGCAGTGAAGGGGCAGGCAATCAGCCCCAGCATTTT
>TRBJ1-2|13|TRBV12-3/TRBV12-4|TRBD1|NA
CALGTAYNYGYTF
TGTGCCCTCGGGACAGCTTACAACTATGGCTACACCTTC
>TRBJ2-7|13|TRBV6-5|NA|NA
CASMRDSSYEQYF
TGTGCCAGCATGCGGGACAGCTCCTACGAGCAGTACTTC
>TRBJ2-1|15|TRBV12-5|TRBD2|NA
CASGKTSGGNNEQFF
TGTGCTAGTGGTAAAACTAGCGGGGGGAACAATGAGCAGTTCTTC